Sequencing of this TCR beta chain was carried out in a study of T cells in Graves' hyperthyroidism and ophthalmopathy. The V segment lost 6 bases and the J segment 4 bases; nucleotides outside the gene matches: 3. CDR3 length: 14 residues. CDR1 MNHEY and CDR2 SMNVEV come from the germline V gene (reference sequence). This clonotype was seen at least ten times. No antigen is known for it. Study-level results: Most clonotypes expanded in the thyroid (above 0.001) were also present in blood.

Using RNA transcripts as the source, TCR beta CDR3 regions were amplified. HTBI primers were the set used in a first-round RT-PCR of the TCR CDR3. TCRdb re-derived calls from the multiplex PCR reads in MiXCR, one entry per CDR3 protein. This sample has around 690,000 distinct CDR3 sequences; roughly 17% occur once, and the top ten carry 15%. The source of this sequence is a man over 45 with Graves' hyperthyroidism. Specimen: blood. This chain links TRBV27 with TRBJ2-6, with TRBD1 matching over 7 bases. The CDR3 protein is CASRQGSGANVLTF. The CDR3 nucleotides read TGTGCCAGCAGACAGGGGTCCGGGGCCAACGTCCTGACTTTC.